These 17 T cell receptor beta chains share one sample of origin, sequenced in a study of blood T cell repertoires in COVID-19. The method was immunoSEQ multiplex PCR; TCRdb's version includes in-frame clones alone and lacks a portion of them. The data hold about 200,000 clones, with under 90% observed a single time. The sample consisted of peripheral blood. These receptors originate from a man in his fifties or sixties with acute or convalescent COVID-19.

V is TRBV7-8 and J is TRBJ2-2, with a weak D call TRBD2 (7 bases). Germline V gives CDR1 SGHVS, CDR2 FQNEAQ. There are 14 residues in the CDR3. V lost 3 bases to trimming and J lost 9 bases, with 14 bases between them. The CDR3 DNA follows: TGTGCCAGCAGCTTGGGAGGGGGGTTGCGGGAGCTGTTTTTT. Encoded protein: CASSLGGGLRELFF.

The chain recombines TRBV2 with TRBJ2-7; TRBD1 matches 11 bases. V gave up 4 bases and J gave up 4 bases; unmatched junction bases: 6. The CDR3 has 15 amino acids. Germline loops: CDR1 SNHLY, CDR2 FYNNEI. This chain's CDR3 is CASSAGTGGRYEQYF. The DNA for the CDR3 is TGTGCCAGCAGTGCCGGGACAGGGGGGAGGTACGAGCAGTACTTC.

V is TRBV12-3 or TRBV12-4 and J is TRBJ1-5; no reliable D call. The CDR3 contains 12 residues. The V end was cut by 4 bases, the J end by 7 bases, with 8 bases between. CDR3 amino acids: CASSSVGQPQHF. CDR3 DNA: TGTGCCAGCAGTTCCGTGGGCCAGCCCCAGCATTTT.

The chain is built from TRBV10-3 and TRBJ1-3; TRBD1 aligns across 9 bases. The CDR3 loop spans 18 amino acids. Germline V CDR1 and CDR2: ENHRY, SYGVKD. V trimming: 8 bases; J trimming: 0 bases; junction bases outside the gene matches: 14. In DNA form, the CDR3 reads TGTGCCATCTCGCTCTCCGGGACAGGGATTCGCTCTGGAAACACCATATATTTT. As protein: CAISLSGTGIRSGNTIYF.

This clone appeared once. The genes are TRBV11-2 and TRBJ2-7; D is undetermined. The CDR3 extends over 13 amino acids. Germline CDR1 and CDR2: SGHAT and FQNNGV. The V and J ends lost 1 base and 2 bases respectively, with 6 bases between them. The CDR3 DNA reads TGTGCCAGCAGCTTAGGCGAGGCCTACGAGCAGTACTTC. Translation gives CASSLGEAYEQYF.

V gene TRBV5-4 combines with J gene TRBJ1-2; D unresolved. The germline V gene encodes CDR1 SGHNT and CDR2 YYREEE (reference sequence). Trimming left V 0 bases short and J 0 bases short, with 3 bases between. The CDR3 is 13 residues long. The CDR3 nucleotides are TGTGCCAGCAGCTTGGCAGCTAACTATGGCTACACCTTC. Residues: CASSLAANYGYTF. Drawing the rest from reference TRBV5-4 and TRBJ1-2, the complete variable domain is ETGVTQSPTHLIKTRGQQVTLRCSSQSGHNTVSWYQQALGQGPQFIFQYYREEENGRGNFPPRFSGLQFPNYSSELNVNALELDDSALYLCASSLAANYGYTFGSGTRLTVV.

V gene TRBV7-8 combines with J gene TRBJ2-7, with unresolved D. V shed 5 bases and J shed 2 bases, with 13 bases lying between them. This CDR3 is built from 14 residues. The germline V gene has CDR1 SGHVS and CDR2 FQNEAQ. CDR3 bases: TGTGCCAGCAGCCCGAACCGGGTAGCCTACGAGCAGTACTTC. Protein: CASSPNRVAYEQYF.

The rearrangement joins TRBV3-1 (or the pseudogene TRBV3-2) to TRBJ2-7; 7 nucleotides match TRBD2. This CDR3 comprises 16 residues. V shed 0 bases and J 0 bases; nucleotides not matched to a gene: 5. Germline V gene data show CDR1 as LGHDT and CDR2 as YNNKEL (reference sequence). CDR3 region: CASSQEGGGSSYEQYF. The CDR3 DNA is TGTGCCAGCAGCCAAGAAGGTGGCGGGAGCTCCTACGAGCAGTACTTC.

V is TRBV19 and J is TRBJ1-3, with D uncertain. The germline V gene encodes CDR1 LNHDA and CDR2 SQIVND (reference sequence). There are 15 residues in the CDR3. V dropped 8 bases and J dropped 0 bases, with 14 bases sitting between them. The CDR3 DNA reads TGTGCCAGTCAGTCCCCGACTGCCTCTGGAAACACCATATATTTT. It specifies CASQSPTASGNTIYF.

This chain uses TRBV19 with TRBJ1-2, with D possibly TRBD1 on 5 matching bases. V lost 5 bases, J lost 0 bases, and 16 bases lay in between. The germline V gene encodes CDR1 LNHDA and CDR2 SQIVND (reference sequence). This CDR3 has 16 amino acids. The CDR3, as DNA: TGTGCCAGTAGTGAAATCTCAGGGTCCTCTAACTATGGCTACACCTTC. Protein: CASSEISGSSNYGYTF.

This chain links TRBV3-1 (or the pseudogene TRBV3-2) with TRBJ1-6, with D uncertain. Trimming removed 0 bases from V and 7 bases from J, with 4 bases in between. CDR3 length: 13 amino acids. Germline-derived CDR1 and CDR2 are LGHDT and YNNKEL (reference sequence). The CDR3 DNA reads TGTGCCAGCAGCCAAGAACTGAATTCACCCCTCCACTTT. This encodes CASSQELNSPLHF.

This chain uses TRBV6-5 with TRBJ1-5, with TRBD1 matching over 7 bases. The trim removed 6 bases at V and 6 bases at J, leaving 11 bases unmatched. In germline, CDR1 is MNHEY, CDR2 SVGAGI. The CDR3 runs 15 residues. CDR3 coding DNA: TGTGCCAGCAGACTGACAGGGCAAATCAGTCAGCCCCAGCATTTT. Translation: CASRLTGQISQPQHF.

The chain joins TRBV5-1 to TRBJ2-1; possibly TRBD2 for D (6 bases). The length of the CDR3 is 15 residues. Germline V gives CDR1 SGHRS, CDR2 YFSETQ. V lost 4 bases, J lost 2 bases, and 13 bases lay in between. CDR3 loop: CASSRTGTAYNEQFF. In nucleotides, the CDR3 is TGCGCCAGCAGCAGAACCGGGACTGCCTACAATGAGCAGTTCTTC.

This chain connects TRBV6-5 to TRBJ1-2; 8 bases are a match to TRBD1. V lost 2 bases and J lost 2; bases outside the gene matches: 4. The germline CDR1 and CDR2 sequences are MNHEY and SVGAGI. The CDR3 covers 15 residues. Written as DNA, the CDR3 is TGTGCCAGCAGTTACGCCAGGGGGCAGAACTATGGCTACACCTTC. Its protein is CASSYARGQNYGYTF.

This rearrangement joins TRBV29-1 to TRBJ1-4; D unclear. There are 15 residues in the CDR3. Germline CDR1 reads SQVTM; CDR2 reads ANQGSEA. Trimming removed 4 bases from V and 2 bases from J, with 14 bases in between. The CDR3 loop reads CSVALAQRTNEKLFF. The CDR3 DNA reads TGCAGCGTTGCATTGGCCCAGAGGACTAATGAAAAACTGTTTTTT.

The chain has TRBV7-9 and TRBJ2-7, with 7 bases that match TRBD1. The CDR3 is 13 amino acids. Germline CDR1 is SEHNR and CDR2 is FQNEAQ (reference sequence). V trimming: 5 bases; J trimming: 3 bases; junction bases outside the gene matches: 4. CDR3 amino acids: CASSPGQYYEQYF. DNA of the CDR3: TGTGCCAGCAGCCCGGGACAGTACTACGAGCAGTACTTC.

This clone came up once. J is TRBJ2-5 and V is TRBV10-2; 7 bases align to TRBD1. The V and J ends lost 6 bases and 2 bases, in that order; junction bases with no gene match: 9. The germline V gene has CDR1 WSHSY and CDR2 SAAADI. The CDR3 is 15 residues long. This CDR3 is CASSGTGQFQETQYF. As DNA, the CDR3 is TGCGCCAGCAGCGGAACGGGACAGTTTCAAGAGACCCAGTACTTC.